This T cell receptor beta chain was profiled in a study of blood T cell repertoires in COVID-19. Study in general: Collection of acute and convalescent COVID-19 samples took place in the United States, Italy and Spain.

Authors' methods: The assay estimated nucleated cells by amplifying reference gene primers. The assay was immunoSEQ multiplex PCR, and TCRdb's table has in-frame clones only and misses some. V and J calls and clone size are given by that table; D and trimming were obtained from the DNA. Of around 130,000 clones in the sample, around 82% are singletons; the top ten hold more than 1.3%. The CDR3 extends over 16 amino acids. In germline, CDR1 is GTSNPN, CDR2 SVGIG (reference sequence). The V and J ends lost 0 bases and 0 bases respectively, with 12 bases between them. The V call is TRBV30, the J call TRBJ2-1, with a tentative D call TRBD2 (6 bases). Sequencing input: peripheral blood. The clonotype comes from a man aged 55 to 70 with acute or convalescent COVID-19. Here the CDR3 DNA reads TGTGCCTGGAGTGTAATTAGCGGAAGCTCCTACAATGAGCAGTTCTTC. It yields the protein CAWSVISGSSYNEQFF.